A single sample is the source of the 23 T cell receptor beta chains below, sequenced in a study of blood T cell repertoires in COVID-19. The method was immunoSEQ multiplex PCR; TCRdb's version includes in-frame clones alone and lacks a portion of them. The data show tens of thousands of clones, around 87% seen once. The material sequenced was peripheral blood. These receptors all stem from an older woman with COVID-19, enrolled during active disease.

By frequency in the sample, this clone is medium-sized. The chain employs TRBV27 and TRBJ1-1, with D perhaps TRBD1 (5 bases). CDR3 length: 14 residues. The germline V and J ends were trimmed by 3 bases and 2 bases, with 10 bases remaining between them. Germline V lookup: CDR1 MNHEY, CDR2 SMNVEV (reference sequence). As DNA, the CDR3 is TGTGCCAGCAGTTTTGGAGGGGTAAACACTGAAGCTTTCTTT. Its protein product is CASSFGGVNTEAFF.

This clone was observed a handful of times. The CDR3, as DNA: TGTGCCAGCAGCCAATACCAAGGACTGTATGAAGCTTTCTTT. Translation: CASSQYQGLYEAFF. The chain links TRBV6-5 to TRBJ1-1; D is unclear. Germline lookup yields CDR1 MNHEY and CDR2 SVGAGI. CDR3 size: 14 residues. The V and J ends lost 6 bases and 7 bases respectively, with 18 bases between them.

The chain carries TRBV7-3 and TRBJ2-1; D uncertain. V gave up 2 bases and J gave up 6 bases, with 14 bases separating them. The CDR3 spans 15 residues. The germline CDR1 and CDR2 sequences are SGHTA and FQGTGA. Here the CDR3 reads CASSLSQSSGNEQFF. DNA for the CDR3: TGTGCCAGCAGCTTATCGCAAAGTTCGGGCAATGAGCAGTTCTTC.

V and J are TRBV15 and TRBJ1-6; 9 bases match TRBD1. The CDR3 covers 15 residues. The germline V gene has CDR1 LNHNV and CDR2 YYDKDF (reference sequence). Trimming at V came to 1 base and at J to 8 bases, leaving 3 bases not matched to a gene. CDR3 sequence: CATSRGGTGYSPLHF. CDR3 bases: TGTGCCACCAGCAGAGGAGGGACAGGGTATTCACCCCTCCACTTT. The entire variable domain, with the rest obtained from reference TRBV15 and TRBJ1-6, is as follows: DAMVIQNPRYQVTQFGKPVTLSCSQTLNHNVMYWYQQKSSQAPKLLFHYYDKDFNNEADTPDNFQSRRPNTSFCFLDIRSPGLGDTAMYLCATSRGGTGYSPLHFGNGTRLTVT.

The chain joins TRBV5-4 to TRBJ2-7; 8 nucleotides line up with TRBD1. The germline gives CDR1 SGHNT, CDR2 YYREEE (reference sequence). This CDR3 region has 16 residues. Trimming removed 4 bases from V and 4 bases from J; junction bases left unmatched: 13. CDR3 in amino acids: CASSGGQGPLLYEQYF. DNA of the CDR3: TGTGCCAGCAGCGGCGGACAGGGCCCACTTTTATACGAGCAGTACTTC. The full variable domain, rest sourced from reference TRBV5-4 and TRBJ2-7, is ETGVTQSPTHLIKTRGQQVTLRCSSQSGHNTVSWYQQALGQGPQFIFQYYREEENGRGNFPPRFSGLQFPNYSSELNVNALELDDSALYLCASSGGQGPLLYEQYFGPGTRLTVT.

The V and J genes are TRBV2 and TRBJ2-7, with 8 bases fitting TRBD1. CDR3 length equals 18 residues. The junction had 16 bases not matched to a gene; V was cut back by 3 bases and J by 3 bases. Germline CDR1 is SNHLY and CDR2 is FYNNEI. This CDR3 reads CASSDDPDGQGKIYEQYF. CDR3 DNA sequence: TGTGCCAGCAGTGACGATCCAGACGGACAGGGAAAAATCTACGAGCAGTACTTC.

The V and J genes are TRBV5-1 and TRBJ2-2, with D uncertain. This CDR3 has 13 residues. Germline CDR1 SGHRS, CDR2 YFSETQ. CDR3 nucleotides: TGCGCGACGTCAACAGCAAACACCGGGGAGCTGTTTTTT. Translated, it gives CATSTANTGELFF.

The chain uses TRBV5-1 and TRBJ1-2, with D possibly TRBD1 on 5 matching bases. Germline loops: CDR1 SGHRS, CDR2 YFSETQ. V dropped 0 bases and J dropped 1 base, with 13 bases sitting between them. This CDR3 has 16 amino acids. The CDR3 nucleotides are TGCGCCAGCAGCTTGGCAGGCCAGGGCGTTAACTATGGCTACACCTTC. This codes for CASSLAGQGVNYGYTF.

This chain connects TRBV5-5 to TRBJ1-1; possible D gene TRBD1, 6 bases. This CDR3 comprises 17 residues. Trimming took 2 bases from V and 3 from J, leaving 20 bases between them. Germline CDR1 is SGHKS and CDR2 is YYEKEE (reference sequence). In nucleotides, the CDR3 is TGTGCCAGCAGCTTTTTTTCAGGGGCCCAGCGGCACACTGAAGCTTTCTTT. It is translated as CASSFFSGAQRHTEAFF.

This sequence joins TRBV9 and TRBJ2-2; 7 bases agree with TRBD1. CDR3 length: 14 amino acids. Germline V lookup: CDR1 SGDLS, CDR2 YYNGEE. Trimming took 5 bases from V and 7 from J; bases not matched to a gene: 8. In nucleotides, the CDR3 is TGTGCCAGCAGTCCCACAGGGGTAGTCGGGGAGCTGTTTTTT. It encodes CASSPTGVVGELFF.

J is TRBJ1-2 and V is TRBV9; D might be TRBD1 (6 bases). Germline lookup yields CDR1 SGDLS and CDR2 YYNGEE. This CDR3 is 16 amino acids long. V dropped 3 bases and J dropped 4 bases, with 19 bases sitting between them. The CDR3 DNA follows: TGTGCCAGCAGCGAGGAAATTGGGACATTGGGCTATGGCTACACCTTC. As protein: CASSEEIGTLGYGYTF.

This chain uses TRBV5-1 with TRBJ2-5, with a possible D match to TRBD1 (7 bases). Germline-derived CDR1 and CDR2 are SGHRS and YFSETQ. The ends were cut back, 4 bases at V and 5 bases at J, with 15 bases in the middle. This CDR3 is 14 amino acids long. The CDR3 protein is CASSIQGRPETQYF. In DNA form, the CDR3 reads TGCGCCAGCAGCATACAGGGGAGGCCGGAGACCCAGTACTTC.

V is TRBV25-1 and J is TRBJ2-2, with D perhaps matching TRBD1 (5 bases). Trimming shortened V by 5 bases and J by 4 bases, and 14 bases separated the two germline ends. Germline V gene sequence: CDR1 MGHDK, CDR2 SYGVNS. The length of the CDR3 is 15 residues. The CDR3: CASSSWAGPTGELFF. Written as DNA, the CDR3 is TGTGCCAGCAGTTCCTGGGCAGGGCCCACCGGGGAGCTGTTTTTT.

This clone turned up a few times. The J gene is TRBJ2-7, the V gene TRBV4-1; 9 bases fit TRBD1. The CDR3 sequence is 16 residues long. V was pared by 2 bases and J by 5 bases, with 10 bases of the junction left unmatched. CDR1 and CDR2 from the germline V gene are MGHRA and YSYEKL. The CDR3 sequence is CASSQWTGTGINEQYF. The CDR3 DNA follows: TGCGCCAGCAGCCAATGGACCGGGACAGGGATAAACGAGCAGTACTTC.

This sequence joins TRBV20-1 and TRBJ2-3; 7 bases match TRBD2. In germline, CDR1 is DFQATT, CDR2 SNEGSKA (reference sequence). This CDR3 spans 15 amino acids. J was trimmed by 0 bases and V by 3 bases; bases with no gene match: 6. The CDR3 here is CSASRDSGSTDTQYF. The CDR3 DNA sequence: TGCAGTGCTAGTCGGGATAGCGGGAGCACAGATACGCAGTATTTT.

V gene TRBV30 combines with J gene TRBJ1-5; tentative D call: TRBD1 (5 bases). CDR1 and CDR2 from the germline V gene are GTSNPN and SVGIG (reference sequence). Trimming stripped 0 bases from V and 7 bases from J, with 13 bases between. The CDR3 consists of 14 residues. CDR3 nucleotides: TGTGCCTGGAGTGTTGGGGGAGGTAGGCAGCCCCAGCATTTT. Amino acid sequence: CAWSVGGGRQPQHF.

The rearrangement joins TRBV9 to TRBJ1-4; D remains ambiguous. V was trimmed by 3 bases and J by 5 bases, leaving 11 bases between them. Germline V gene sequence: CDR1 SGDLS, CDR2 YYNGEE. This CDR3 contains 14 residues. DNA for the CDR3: TGTGCCAGCAGCGAGCACAGACAAAATGAAAAACTGTTTTTT. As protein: CASSEHRQNEKLFF.

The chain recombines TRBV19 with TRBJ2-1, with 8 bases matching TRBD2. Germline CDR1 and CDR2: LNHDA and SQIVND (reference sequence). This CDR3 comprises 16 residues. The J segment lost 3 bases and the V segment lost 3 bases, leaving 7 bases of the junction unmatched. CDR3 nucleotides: TGTGCCAGTAGTATGGTCTGGCTAGCGGGCTACAATGAGCAGTTCTTC. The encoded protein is CASSMVWLAGYNEQFF.

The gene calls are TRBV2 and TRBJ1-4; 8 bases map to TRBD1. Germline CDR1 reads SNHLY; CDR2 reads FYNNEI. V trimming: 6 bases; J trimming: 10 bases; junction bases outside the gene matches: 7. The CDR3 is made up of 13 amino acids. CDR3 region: CASSRRTGRKLFF. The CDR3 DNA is TGTGCCAGCAGCCGGAGGACAGGGCGAAAACTGTTTTTT.

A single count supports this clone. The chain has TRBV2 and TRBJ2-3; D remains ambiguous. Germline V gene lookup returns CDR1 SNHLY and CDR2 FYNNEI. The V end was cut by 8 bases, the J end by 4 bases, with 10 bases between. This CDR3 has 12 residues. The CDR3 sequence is CASGIGPDTQYF. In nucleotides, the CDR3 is TGTGCCAGCGGCATTGGTCCAGATACGCAGTATTTT. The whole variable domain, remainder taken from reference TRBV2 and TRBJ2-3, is EPEVTQTPSHQVTQMGQEVILRCVPISNHLYFYWYRQILGQKVEFLVSFYNNEISEKSEIFDDQFSVERPDGSNFTLKIRSTKLEDSAMYFCASGIGPDTQYFGPGTRLTVL.

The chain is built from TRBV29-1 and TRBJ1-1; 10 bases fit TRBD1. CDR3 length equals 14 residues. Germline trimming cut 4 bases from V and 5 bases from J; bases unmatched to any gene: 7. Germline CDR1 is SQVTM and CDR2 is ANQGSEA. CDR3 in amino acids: CSVVLTGGRTEAFF. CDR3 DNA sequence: TGCAGCGTTGTTTTGACAGGGGGCCGGACTGAAGCTTTCTTT.

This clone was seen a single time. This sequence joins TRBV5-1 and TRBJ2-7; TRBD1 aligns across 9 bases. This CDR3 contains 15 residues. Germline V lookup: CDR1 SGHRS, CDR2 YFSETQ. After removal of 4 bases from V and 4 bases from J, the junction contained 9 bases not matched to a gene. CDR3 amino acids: CASSLLTGGQYEQYF. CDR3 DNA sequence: TGCGCCAGCAGCCTTCTGACAGGGGGTCAATACGAGCAGTACTTC.

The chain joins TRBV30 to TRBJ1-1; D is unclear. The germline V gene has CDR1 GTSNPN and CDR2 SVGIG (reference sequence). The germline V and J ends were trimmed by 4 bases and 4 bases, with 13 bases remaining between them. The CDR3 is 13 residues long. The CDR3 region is CAWNHPGITEAFF. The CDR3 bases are TGTGCCTGGAACCACCCAGGAATCACTGAAGCTTTCTTT.